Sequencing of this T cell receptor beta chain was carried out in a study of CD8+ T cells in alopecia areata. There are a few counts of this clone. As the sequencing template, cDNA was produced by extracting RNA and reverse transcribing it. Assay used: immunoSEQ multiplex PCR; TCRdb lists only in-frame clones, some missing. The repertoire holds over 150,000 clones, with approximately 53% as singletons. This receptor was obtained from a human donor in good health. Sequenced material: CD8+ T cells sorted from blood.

The CDR3 nucleotides read TGTGCTAGCCACTGGGCCAACGTCCTGACTTTC. Translating it yields CASHWANVLTF. The chain joins TRBV12-5 to TRBJ2-6, with D hard to call. Germline assignment: CDR1 LGHNT and CDR2 FRNRAP. This CDR3 is built from 11 residues. V lost 9 bases, J lost 5 bases, and 5 bases lay in between. The full variable domain, with the rest looked up from reference TRBV12-5 and TRBJ2-6, is DARVTQTPRHKVTEMGQEVTMRCQPILGHNTVFWYRQTMMQGLELLAYFRNRAPLDDSGMPKDRFSAEMPDATLATLKIQPSEPRDSAVYFCASHWANVLTFGAGSRLTVL.